Included here is one T cell receptor beta chain sequence, with context. Authors' processing steps: By means of reference gene primer amplification, nucleated cell counts were estimated. The data were produced by immunoSEQ multiplex PCR, yet TCRdb's version contains in-frame clones alone and is incomplete. V and J calls and clone size are as listed in that table; D and trimming were resolved from the DNA. The sample includes 85,000 to 110,000 clones, around 89% of them seen just once. This record comes from a study of blood T cell repertoires in COVID-19. Turning to the study itself: COVID-19 samples collected from the United States, Italy and Spain covered acute and convalescent phases. Sources were T cells, B-cell-depleted T cells, or PBMCs; the material itself was cDNA or gDNA.

CDR1 is LGHDT and CDR2 is YNNKEL in the germline V gene (reference sequence). The CDR3 is made up of 14 amino acids. V lost 4 bases, J lost 2 bases, and 2 bases stayed unmatched. The specimen was peripheral blood. The chain couples TRBV3-1 (or the pseudogene TRBV3-2) to TRBJ1-3; the match to TRBD1 covers 7 bases. The receptor was isolated from a woman aged 55-70 years with acute or convalescent COVID-19. As DNA, the CDR3 is TGTGCCAGCAGCCCTACAGGGGCTGGAAACACCATATATTTT. It is translated as CASSPTGAGNTIYF.